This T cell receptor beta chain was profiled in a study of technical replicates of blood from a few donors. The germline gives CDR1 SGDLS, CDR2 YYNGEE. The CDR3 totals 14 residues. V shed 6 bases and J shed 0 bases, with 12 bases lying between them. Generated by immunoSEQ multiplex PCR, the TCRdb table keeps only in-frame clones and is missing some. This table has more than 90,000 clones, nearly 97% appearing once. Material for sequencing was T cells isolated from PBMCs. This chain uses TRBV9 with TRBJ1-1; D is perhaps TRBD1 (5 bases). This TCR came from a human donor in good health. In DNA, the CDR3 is TGTGCCAGCACCCCGACAGTTCTGAACACTGAAGCTTTCTTT. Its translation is CASTPTVLNTEAFF. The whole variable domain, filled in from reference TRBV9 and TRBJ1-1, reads DSGVTQTPKHLITATGQRVTLRCSPRSGDLSVYWYQQSLDQGLQFLIQYYNGEERAKGNILERFSAQQFPDLHSELNLSSLELGDSALYFCASTPTVLNTEAFFGQGTRLTVV.